This T cell receptor beta chain is drawn from a study of blood T cells in healthy people across ages. Together with a sample-barcoded 5' primer, a J-beta primer mix was included in a second PCR lasting about 7 to 12 cycles. TCRdb reanalysed the 5' RACE reads using MiXCR and keeps one entry per CDR3 protein. The sample includes some 1.1 million distinct CDR3 sequences, 35% to 40% of them seen just once. The CDR3 is 16 residues long. V shed 4 bases and J shed 0 bases, with 15 bases lying between them. CDR1 is MNHEY and CDR2 is SMNVEV in the germline V gene (reference sequence). This receptor was identified in a man between 18 and 29 years old in good health. The chain has TRBV27 and TRBJ1-2; D unresolved. Sequencing used blood. CDR3 nucleotide sequence: TGTGCCAGCAGTTCTAGCGGACCCACGGCTAACTATGGCTACACCTTC. It codes for CASSSSGPTANYGYTF.